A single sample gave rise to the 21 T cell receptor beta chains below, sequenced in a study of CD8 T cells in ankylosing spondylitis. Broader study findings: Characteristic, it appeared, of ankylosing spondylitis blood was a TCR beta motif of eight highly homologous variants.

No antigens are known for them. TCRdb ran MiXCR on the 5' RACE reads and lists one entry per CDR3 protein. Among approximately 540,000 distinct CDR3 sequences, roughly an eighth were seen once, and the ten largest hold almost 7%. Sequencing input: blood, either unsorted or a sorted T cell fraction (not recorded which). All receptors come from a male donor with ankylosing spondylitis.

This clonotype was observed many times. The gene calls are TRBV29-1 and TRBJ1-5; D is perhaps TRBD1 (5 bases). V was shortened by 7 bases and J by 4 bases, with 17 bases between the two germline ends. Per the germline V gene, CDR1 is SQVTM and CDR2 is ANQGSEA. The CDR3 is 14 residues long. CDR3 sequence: CSAVLVGGNQPQHF. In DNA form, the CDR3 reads TGCAGCGCCGTTCTCGTGGGGGGTAATCAGCCCCAGCATTTT.

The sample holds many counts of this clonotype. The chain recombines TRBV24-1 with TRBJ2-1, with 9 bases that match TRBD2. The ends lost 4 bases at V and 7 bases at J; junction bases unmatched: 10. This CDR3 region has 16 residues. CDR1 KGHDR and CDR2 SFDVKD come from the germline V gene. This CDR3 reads CATSDGLAMGRNEQFF. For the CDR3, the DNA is TGTGCCACCAGTGACGGACTAGCGATGGGAAGGAATGAGCAGTTCTTC.

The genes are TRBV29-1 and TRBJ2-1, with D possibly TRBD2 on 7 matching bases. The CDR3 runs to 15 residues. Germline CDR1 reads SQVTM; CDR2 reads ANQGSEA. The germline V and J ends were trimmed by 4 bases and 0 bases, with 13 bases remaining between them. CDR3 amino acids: CSVGRGADSYNEQFF. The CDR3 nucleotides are TGCAGCGTTGGTCGGGGGGCGGACTCCTACAATGAGCAGTTCTTC.

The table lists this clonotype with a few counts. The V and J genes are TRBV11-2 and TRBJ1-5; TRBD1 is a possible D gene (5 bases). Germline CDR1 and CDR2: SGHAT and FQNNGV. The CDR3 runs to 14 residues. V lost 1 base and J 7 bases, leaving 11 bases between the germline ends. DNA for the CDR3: TGTGCCAGCAGCTTAGGTCTAGGGGAGCAGCCCCAGCATTTT. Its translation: CASSLGLGEQPQHF.

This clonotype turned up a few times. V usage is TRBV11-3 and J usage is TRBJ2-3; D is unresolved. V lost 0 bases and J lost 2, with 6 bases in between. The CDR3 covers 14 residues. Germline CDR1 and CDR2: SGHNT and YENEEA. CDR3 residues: CASSLDQVTDTQYF. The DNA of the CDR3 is TGTGCCAGCAGCTTAGATCAGGTCACAGATACGCAGTATTTT. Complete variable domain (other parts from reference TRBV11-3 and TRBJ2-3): EAGVVQSPRYKIIEKKQPVAFWCNPISGHNTLYWYLQNLGQGPELLIRYENEEAVDDSQLPKDRFSAERLKGVDSTLKIQPAELGDSAVYLCASSLDQVTDTQYFGPGTRLTVL.

The CDR3 loop reads CASSEARSDTQYF. The CDR3 DNA reads as TGTGCCAGCAGTGAGGCTAGATCAGATACGCAGTATTTT. The V call is TRBV2, the J call TRBJ2-3; D ambiguous. The CDR3 is 13 residues long. The V and J ends lost 3 bases and 4 bases respectively, with 8 bases between them. Germline CDR1 and CDR2: SNHLY and FYNNEI.

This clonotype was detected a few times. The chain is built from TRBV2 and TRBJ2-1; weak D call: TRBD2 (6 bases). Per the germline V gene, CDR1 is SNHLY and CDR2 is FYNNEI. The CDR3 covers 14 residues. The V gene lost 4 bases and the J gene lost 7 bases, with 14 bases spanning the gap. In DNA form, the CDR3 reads TGTGCCAGCAGTGCCCCACGGGGGAGGAATGAGCAGTTCTTC. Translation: CASSAPRGRNEQFF.

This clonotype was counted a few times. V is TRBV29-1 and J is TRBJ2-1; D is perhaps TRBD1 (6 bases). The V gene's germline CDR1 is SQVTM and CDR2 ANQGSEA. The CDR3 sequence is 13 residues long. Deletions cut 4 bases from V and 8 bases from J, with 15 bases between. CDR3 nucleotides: TGCAGCGTTGTTTTTTACAGGGAAGATGAGCAGTTCTTC. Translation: CSVVFYREDEQFF.

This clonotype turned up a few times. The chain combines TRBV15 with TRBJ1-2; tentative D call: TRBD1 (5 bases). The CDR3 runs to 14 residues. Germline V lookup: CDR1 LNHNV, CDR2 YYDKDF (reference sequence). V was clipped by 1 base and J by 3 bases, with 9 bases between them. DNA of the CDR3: TGTGCCACCAGCAGAGTGGGACCCTACTATGGCTACACCTTC. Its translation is CATSRVGPYYGYTF.

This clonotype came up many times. The CDR3 DNA reads TGCGCCAGCAGTCTGGGAGCCCTCTACGAGCAGTACTTC. Its protein product is CASSLGALYEQYF. The V call is TRBV5-1, the J call TRBJ2-7; D may be TRBD2 (5 bases). From germline, CDR1 is SGHRS and CDR2 YFSETQ. This CDR3 region has 13 residues. V was pared by 5 bases and J by 3 bases, with 12 bases between.

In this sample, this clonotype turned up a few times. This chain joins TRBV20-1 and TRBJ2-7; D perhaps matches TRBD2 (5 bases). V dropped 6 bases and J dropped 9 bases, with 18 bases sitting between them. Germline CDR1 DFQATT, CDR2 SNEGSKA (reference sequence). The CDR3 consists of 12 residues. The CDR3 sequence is CSALGEGFGQYF. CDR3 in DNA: TGCAGTGCGTTGGGCGAGGGTTTCGGGCAGTACTTC.

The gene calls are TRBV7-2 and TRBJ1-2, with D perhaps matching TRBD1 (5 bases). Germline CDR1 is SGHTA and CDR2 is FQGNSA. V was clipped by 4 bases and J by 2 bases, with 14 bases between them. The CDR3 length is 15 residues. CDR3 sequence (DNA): TGTGCCAGCAGCTCCCAACCGGGGGGAAACTATGGCTACACCTTC. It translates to CASSSQPGGNYGYTF.

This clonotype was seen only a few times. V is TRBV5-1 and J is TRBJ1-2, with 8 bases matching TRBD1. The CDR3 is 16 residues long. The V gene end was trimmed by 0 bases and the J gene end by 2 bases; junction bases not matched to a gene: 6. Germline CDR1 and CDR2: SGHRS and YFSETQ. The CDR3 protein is CASSLGFGQGNYGYTF. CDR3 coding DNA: TGCGCCAGCAGCTTGGGCTTCGGACAGGGCAACTATGGCTACACCTTC. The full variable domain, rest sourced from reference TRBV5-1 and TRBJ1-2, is KAGVTQTPRYLIKTRGQQVTLSCSPISGHRSVSWYQQTPGQGLQFLFEYFSETQRNKGNFPGRFSGRQFSNSRSEMNVSTLELGDSALYLCASSLGFGQGNYGYTFGSGTRLTVV.

CDR3 coding DNA: TGTGCCAGCAGCCAAGGGGACAGTAACTATGGCTACACCTTC. It translates to CASSQGDSNYGYTF. The chain combines TRBV3-1 with TRBJ1-2; 7 nucleotides match TRBD1. Germline V gives CDR1 LGHDT, CDR2 YNNKEL (reference sequence). The junction had 0 bases not matched to a gene; V was cut back by 1 base and J by 1 base. CDR3 length equals 14 residues.

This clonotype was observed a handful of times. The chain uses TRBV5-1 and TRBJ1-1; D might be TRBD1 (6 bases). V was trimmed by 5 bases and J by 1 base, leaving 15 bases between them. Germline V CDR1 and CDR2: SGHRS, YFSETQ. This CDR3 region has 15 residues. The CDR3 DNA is TGCGCCAGCAGTTATTACGGGACACCGAACACTGAAGCTTTCTTT. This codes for CASSYYGTPNTEAFF.

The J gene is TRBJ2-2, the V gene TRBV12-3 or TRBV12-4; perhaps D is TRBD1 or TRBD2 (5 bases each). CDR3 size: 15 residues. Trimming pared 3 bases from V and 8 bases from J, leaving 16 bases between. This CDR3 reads CASSLGVLASGELFF. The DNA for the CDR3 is TGTGCCAGCAGTTTGGGGGTTCTGGCCTCGGGGGAGCTGTTTTTT.

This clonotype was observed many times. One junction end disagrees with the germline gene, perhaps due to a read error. The CDR3 protein is CASRTGGEPFF. The CDR3 DNA is TGCGCCAGCAGAACCGGGGGTGAACCTTTCTTT. The chain combines TRBV5-1 with TRBJ1-1, with D possibly being TRBD1 (5 bases). This CDR3 spans 11 amino acids. CDR1 and CDR2 from the germline V gene are SGHRS and YFSETQ.

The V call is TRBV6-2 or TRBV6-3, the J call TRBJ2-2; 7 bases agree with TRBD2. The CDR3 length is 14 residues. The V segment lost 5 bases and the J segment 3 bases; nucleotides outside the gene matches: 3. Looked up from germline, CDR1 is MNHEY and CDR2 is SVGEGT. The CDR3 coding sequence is TGTGCCAGCAGTGGGACTATTTACACCGGGGAGCTGTTTTTT. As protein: CASSGTIYTGELFF.

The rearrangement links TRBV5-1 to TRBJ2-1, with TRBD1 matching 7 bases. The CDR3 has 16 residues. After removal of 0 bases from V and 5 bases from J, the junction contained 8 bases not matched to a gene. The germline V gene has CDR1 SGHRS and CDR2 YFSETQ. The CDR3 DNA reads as TGCGCCAGCAGCTTGGGGCCCAGGGGGTATGACAATGAGCAGTTCTTC. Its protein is CASSLGPRGYDNEQFF.

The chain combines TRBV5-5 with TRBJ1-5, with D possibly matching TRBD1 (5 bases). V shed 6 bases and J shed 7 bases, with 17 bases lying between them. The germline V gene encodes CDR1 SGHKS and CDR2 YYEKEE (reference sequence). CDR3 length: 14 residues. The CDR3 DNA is TGTGCCAGCACCCCGGACCCTTGGGGGCAGCCCCAGCATTTT. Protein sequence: CASTPDPWGQPQHF. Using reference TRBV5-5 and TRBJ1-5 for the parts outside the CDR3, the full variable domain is DAGVTQSPTHLIKTRGQQVTLRCSPISGHKSVSWYQQVLGQGPQFIFQYYEKEERGRGNFPDRFSARQFPNYSSELNVNALLLGDSALYLCASTPDPWGQPQHFGDGTRLSIL.

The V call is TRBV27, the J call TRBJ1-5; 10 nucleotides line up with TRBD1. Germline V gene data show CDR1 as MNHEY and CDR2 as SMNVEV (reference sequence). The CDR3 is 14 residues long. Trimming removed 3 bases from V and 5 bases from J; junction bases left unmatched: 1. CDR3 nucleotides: TGTGCCAGCAGTTTTGACAGGGGGCATCAGCCCCAGCATTTT. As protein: CASSFDRGHQPQHF.